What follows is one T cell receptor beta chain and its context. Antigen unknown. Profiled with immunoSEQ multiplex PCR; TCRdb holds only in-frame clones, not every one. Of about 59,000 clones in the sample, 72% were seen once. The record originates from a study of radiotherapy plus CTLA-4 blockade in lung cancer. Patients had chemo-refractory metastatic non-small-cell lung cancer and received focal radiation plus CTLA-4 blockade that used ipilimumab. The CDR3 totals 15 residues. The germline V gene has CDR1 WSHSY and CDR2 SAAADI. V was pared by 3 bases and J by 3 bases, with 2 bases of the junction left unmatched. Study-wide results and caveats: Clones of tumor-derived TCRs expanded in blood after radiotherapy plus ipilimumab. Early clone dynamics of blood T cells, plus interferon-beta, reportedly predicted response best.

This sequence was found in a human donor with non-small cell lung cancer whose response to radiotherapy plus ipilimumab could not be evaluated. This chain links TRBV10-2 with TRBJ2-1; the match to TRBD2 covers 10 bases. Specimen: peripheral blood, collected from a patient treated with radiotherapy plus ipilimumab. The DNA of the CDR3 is TGCGCCAGCAGTGAATCTAGCGGGAGCTACAATGAGCAGTTCTTC. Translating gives CASSESSGSYNEQFF.